This TCR beta chain was identified in a study of T-cell memory formation after mild COVID-19. Study as a whole: Each donor largely had its own TCR clusters.

TCRdb re-derived calls from the 5' RACE reads in MiXCR, one entry per CDR3 protein. The table includes roughly 610,000 distinct CDR3 sequences, around 16% detected once. As regards this clonotype: Its specificity is not known.

Study-wide results and caveats: Clones from the second wave (peaking day 37) had unconfirmed SARS-CoV-2 specificity. Among contracting clones, CD4+ were mainly CM/EM and CD8+ enriched in EMRA.

This sequence was found in an adult woman who had mild COVID-19 (a few samples of this study predate the infection). Cell type and time point are not known. Sequencing was done on a sample of PBMCs or a T cell subset sorted from them (not recorded which).

CDR3: CASSLVGAELFF. In nucleotides, the CDR3 is TGTGCCAGCAGTTTGGTGGGAGCCGAGCTGTTTTTT. The J gene is TRBJ2-2, the V gene TRBV12-3 or TRBV12-4; a weak D match, TRBD2 (5 bases). The CDR3 spans 12 residues. V was pared by 3 bases and J by 11 bases, with 10 bases between.